The following is a TCR beta chain sequence with its context. The clone's antigen remains unknown. No per-base quality is available; no much larger clone lies one base away. The CDR3 holds 13 amino acids from the cysteine to the phenylalanine. Here the CDR3 DNA is all that survives: 39 bases in frame from base 1. For CDR1 and CDR2, the germline V gene lists SGHDN and FVKESK. V is clipped by 8 bases and J by 10 bases, and the sequence between their germline boundaries is 20 bases long. This entry comes from a study of T cell responses to AZD1222 COVID-19 vaccine (dated by TCRdb to the early 2020s). As for the study more broadly: AZD1222 recipients given second doses at about 4 weeks or at about 12 weeks were pooled, since spike-specific TCR depth and breadth were not found to differ between the two schedules. A total of 240 or so trial participants underwent TCR sequencing, of whom about 200 had received two doses of AZD1222 and about 25 had received two doses of the MenACWY control vaccine. Trial participants were enrolled into age subgroups of 18-55, 56-69 and 70-plus years, which contained about 150, 27 and 61 TCR-sequenced participants, respectively.

In light of the paper, this sample's time point label describes: baseline before first vaccination. Vaccinee samples were obtained from the UK trials COV001 and COV002, which included a single-blind randomized controlled phase 2/3 trial of AZD1222 (ChAdOx1 nCoV-19) in healthy adults. Trial participant PBMC samples were collected at day 0 and day 28 after the second dose for TCRbeta chain sequencing. The CDR3 regions of human TCRbeta chains were subjected to immunosequencing. For the original study's pipeline: Repertoire TCRs were matched against a reference library of SARS-CoV-2-specific TCRs generated with the MIRA antigen-specificity platform. Breadth was defined as the fraction of unique TCRs that were SARS-CoV-2-associated, and depth was defined as the fraction of total T cells that were SARS-CoV-2-associated. Using the MIRA data, each spike-specific TCR was assigned both to the spike region to which the TCR was reactive and to a CD4 or CD8 class. Log10-transformed breadth and depth values were compared by one-way ANOVA with Sidak's multiple comparisons tests. Held by TCRdb, this immuneACCESS table contains in-frame sequences only and omits some clones. Under half of the omission traces to an unresolved V gene where checked; the cause of the rest is unknown. The DNA gave D and trimming, while V, J and clone size come from that table. This sample gives about 92,000 clones in total; roughly 86% of them show up just once. Around 5.8% of the sample is taken by the ten largest.

Overall results and qualifications from the work: Because no day 14 peak-response samples were available, repertoires were characterized only after the peak T cell response. The 56-69-year group was small, and its depth increase did not reach significance, likely because of low power. Conclusions about previously exposed vaccinees were limited because only six or seven AZD1222 recipients were SARS-CoV-2 seropositive at baseline. Reportedly, almost half of the unique spike-specific TCRs recognized epitopes lying outside the regions that are mutated in the B.1.351 and B.1.1.7 variants. After two AZD1222 doses, both the breadth and the depth of spike-specific TCRs were significantly higher than at day 0 and than in MenACWY recipients. The vaccine-associated CD4 TCRs covered the entire spike protein, and the dominant responses fell in regions 160-218 and 743-854. Participants were mostly white British, with more females than males. The authors suggested clonal diversity may have been underestimated.

Rearrangement joined TRBV14 to TRBJ1-1, with a weak D call of TRBD1 (5 bases match). The sequence came from an adult in good health. Sequences were derived from peripheral blood, sampled on day 0 of AZD1222 vaccination. The CDR3 reads as follows: CASGSLMAQGAFF. At the DNA level, the sequence is TGTGCCAGCGGGTCATTGATGGCTCAGGGAGCTTTCTTT. When the CDR3 is completed using the reference TRBV14 and TRBJ1-1 genes on either side, the full variable domain is EAGVTQFPSHSVIEKGQTVTLRCDPISGHDNLYWYRRVMGKEIKFLLHFVKESKQDESGMPNNRFLAERTGGTYSTLKVQPAELEDSGVYFCASGSLMAQGAFFGQGTRLTVV.